The 8 T cell receptor beta chains reported below all come from one sample, sequenced in a study of blood T cell repertoires in COVID-19. Assay used: immunoSEQ multiplex PCR; TCRdb lists only in-frame clones, some missing. Of some 120,000 clones detected, around 82% appear once; the ten largest clones hold approximately 12%. Sequencing input: peripheral blood. Receptor source: a woman aged 30 to 39 who had recovered from COVID-19.

This clone was counted only a few times. J is TRBJ1-1 and V is TRBV9; D gene ambiguous. Germline lookup yields CDR1 SGDLS and CDR2 YYNGEE. The CDR3 has 15 amino acids. V shed 0 bases and J shed 0 bases, with 9 bases lying between them. CDR3 protein: CASSVESSLNTEAFF. CDR3 coding DNA: TGTGCCAGCAGCGTAGAGTCCAGTTTGAACACTGAAGCTTTCTTT.

This chain uses TRBV9 with TRBJ2-5; weak D call: TRBD2 (5 bases). Trimming took off 0 bases at V and 5 bases at J, with 11 bases between the two ends. Germline V gene lookup returns CDR1 SGDLS and CDR2 YYNGEE. The CDR3 runs to 14 residues. In DNA form, the CDR3 reads TGTGCCAGCAGCGTAGGTGGGAGTTTCGAGACCCAGTACTTC. Translation gives CASSVGGSFETQYF.

The V and J genes are TRBV3-1 (or the pseudogene TRBV3-2) and TRBJ2-7, with 12 bases fitting TRBD1. Germline loops: CDR1 LGHDT, CDR2 YNNKEL (reference sequence). The CDR3 has 15 amino acids. DNA of the CDR3: TGTGCTACGGGGTACCGGGACAGGGGGCGAAATGAGCAGTACTTC. Its protein is CATGYRDRGRNEQYF.

V gene TRBV5-1 combines with J gene TRBJ2-7; 9 bases are shared with TRBD1. CDR3 length: 15 residues. Germline V gene sequence: CDR1 SGHRS, CDR2 YFSETQ. V was clipped by 4 bases and J by 6 bases; unmatched bases: 11. CDR3: CASSPGGTGLGEQYF. The CDR3 region has the DNA TGCGCCAGCAGCCCCGGCGGGACAGGGCTGGGCGAGCAGTACTTC.

The chain has TRBV27 and TRBJ2-2; no clear D gene. Between the trimmed V and J ends, which lost 3 bases and 4 bases, there was a span of 6 bases. The CDR3 runs to 13 residues. Germline CDR1 reads MNHEY; CDR2 reads SMNVEV (reference sequence). The CDR3 DNA reads TGTGCCAGCAGTTTCACTCGCACCGGGGAGCTGTTTTTT. Its translation: CASSFTRTGELFF.

The chain couples TRBV9 to TRBJ1-2, with 7 bases matching TRBD1. The V segment lost 0 bases and the J segment 4 bases; nucleotides outside the gene matches: 12. The germline V gene encodes CDR1 SGDLS and CDR2 YYNGEE. CDR3 length equals 17 residues. The CDR3 nucleotides are TGTGCCAGCAGCGTAGGGGGTCTAGCAGGGGGTGTCTATGGCTACACCTTC. Its translation: CASSVGGLAGGVYGYTF.

J is TRBJ2-7 and V is TRBV6-5, with D maybe TRBD2 (7 bases). The CDR3 contains 16 residues. CDR1 is MNHEY and CDR2 is SVGAGI in the germline V gene. V dropped 2 bases and J dropped 5 bases, with 19 bases sitting between them. CDR3 residues: CASSYGRGRSFNEQYF. DNA for the CDR3: TGTGCCAGCAGTTACGGGCGGGGGCGTTCATTCAACGAGCAGTACTTC.

This sequence joins TRBV5-6 and TRBJ1-2, with D unclear. This CDR3 spans 13 amino acids. Germline values: CDR1 SGHDT, CDR2 YYEEEE. Trimming removed 4 bases from V and 5 bases from J, with 12 bases in between. CDR3 nucleotides: TGTGCCAGCAGCCAACCTTCGGGGTATGGCTACACCTTC. Translated, it gives CASSQPSGYGYTF.